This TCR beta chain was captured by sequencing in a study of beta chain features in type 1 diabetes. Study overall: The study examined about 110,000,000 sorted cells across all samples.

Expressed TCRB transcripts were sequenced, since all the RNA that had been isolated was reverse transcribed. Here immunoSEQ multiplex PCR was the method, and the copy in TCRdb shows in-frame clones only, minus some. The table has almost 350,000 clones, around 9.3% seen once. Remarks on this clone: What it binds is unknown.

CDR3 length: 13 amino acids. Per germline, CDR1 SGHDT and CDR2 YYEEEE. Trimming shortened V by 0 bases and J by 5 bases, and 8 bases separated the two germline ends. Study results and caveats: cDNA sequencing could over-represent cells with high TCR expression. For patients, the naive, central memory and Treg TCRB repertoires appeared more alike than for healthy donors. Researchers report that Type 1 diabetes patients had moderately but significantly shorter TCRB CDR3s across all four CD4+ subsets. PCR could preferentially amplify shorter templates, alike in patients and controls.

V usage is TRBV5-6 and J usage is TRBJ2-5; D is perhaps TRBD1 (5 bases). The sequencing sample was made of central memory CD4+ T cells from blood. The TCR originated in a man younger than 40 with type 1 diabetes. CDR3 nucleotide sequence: TGTGCCAGCAGCTTGGTTGGGGCGGAGACCCAGTACTTC. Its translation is CASSLVGAETQYF.